The 30 T cell receptor beta chains listed next were all sequenced from one sample in a study of vaccination and CD4 T cells after COVID-19. An Oncomine TCR Beta short-read assay was used to sequence the DNA from cultured CD4+ T cells. TCRdb redid the calling of the PCR reads with MiXCR, one entry per CDR3 protein. Found here are about 8,900 distinct CDR3 sequences, 30% to 45% of them singletons; the top ten hold 15% to 20%. Antigens for these TCRs are unknown. Documented treatment: roughly 10-day PBMC culture with coronavirus spike peptide pools or control peptides (ViraFEST assay). The sample taken for sequencing was CD4+ T cells from blood, cultured in vitro. These receptor sequences come from a human donor who had recovered from COVID-19.

This clonotype was observed a few times. The chain combines TRBV7-9 with TRBJ2-5; TRBD2 agrees at 11 bases. Germline assignment: CDR1 SEHNR and CDR2 FQNEAQ (reference sequence). The CDR3 contains 18 residues. After removal of 1 base from V and 6 bases from J, the junction contained 13 bases not matched to a gene. CDR3 amino acids: CASSLVSSGGSNVKTQYF. Here the CDR3 DNA reads TGTGCCAGCAGCTTAGTATCTAGCGGGGGGTCCAACGTTAAGACCCAGTACTTC.

The V call is TRBV19, the J call TRBJ2-5; D unclear. From germline, CDR1 is LNHDA and CDR2 SQIVND (reference sequence). V was pared by 3 bases and J by 5 bases, with 16 bases between. There are 15 residues in the CDR3. CDR3 nucleotides: TGTGCCAGTAGTATGTCGACGGCTGTAGGGGAGACCCAGTACTTC. This gives the protein CASSMSTAVGETQYF.

This chain links TRBV5-4 with TRBJ1-2; the match to TRBD1 covers 7 bases. This CDR3 is built from 13 residues. With 1 base clipped from V and 8 bases from J, the junction kept 5 bases outside the gene matches. Germline CDR1 is SGHNT and CDR2 is YYREEE (reference sequence). For the CDR3, the DNA is TGTGCCAGCAGCTTGAGGGGGCTTCAAGGCTACACCTTC. It translates to CASSLRGLQGYTF.

The rearrangement uses TRBV7-2 and TRBJ2-1, with D possibly being TRBD1 (6 bases). This CDR3 spans 17 amino acids. Germline assignment: CDR1 SGHTA and CDR2 FQGNSA. V was clipped by 6 bases and J by 6 bases, with 24 bases between them. CDR3 loop: CASRLDGGREVGNEQFF. CDR3 DNA sequence: TGTGCCAGCAGACTTGATGGGGGCAGGGAAGTAGGCAATGAGCAGTTCTTC.

This clonotype was counted a few times. The V and J genes are TRBV7-8 and TRBJ2-2; 10 bases map to TRBD2. The CDR3 length is 15 residues. CDR1 and CDR2 (germline): SGHVS, FQNEAQ. The V segment lost 6 bases and the J segment 5 bases; nucleotides outside the gene matches: 6. The CDR3 DNA follows: TGTGCCAGCAGTCAAAGCGGGGGGGCAACCGGGGAGCTGTTTTTT. Its translation is CASSQSGGATGELFF.

The V and J genes are TRBV5-1 and TRBJ1-4, with 10 bases aligning to TRBD1. Germline CDR1 SGHRS, CDR2 YFSETQ. The CDR3 has 15 residues. Unmatched junction bases numbered 6, after V lost 3 bases and J lost 7 bases. CDR3 amino acids: CASSYSGTGVEKLFF. The DNA for the CDR3 is TGCGCCAGCAGCTACTCCGGGACAGGGGTTGAAAAACTGTTTTTT.

CDR3 DNA: TGCGCCAGCAGCTTCACTAGCGGGAGGTCCTACGAGCAGTACTTC. Its protein is CASSFTSGRSYEQYF. The chain employs TRBV5-1 and TRBJ2-7, with TRBD2 matching 12 bases. The CDR3 has 15 residues. The V segment lost 2 bases and the J segment 1 base; nucleotides outside the gene matches: 1. Looked up from germline, CDR1 is SGHRS and CDR2 is YFSETQ.

This clonotype occurred a few times. The rearrangement uses TRBV6-1 and TRBJ1-2; possible D gene TRBD1, 6 bases. V was cut by 6 bases and J by 6 bases, with 14 bases left in between. Looked up from germline, CDR1 is MNHNS and CDR2 is SASEGT. This CDR3 region has 13 residues. CDR3 coding DNA: TGTGCCAGCAGGCTCCGGGACACAGATGGCTACACCTTC. Encoded protein: CASRLRDTDGYTF.

The rearrangement links TRBV11-2 to TRBJ2-1; 9 bases match TRBD1. CDR1 and CDR2 from the germline V gene are SGHAT and FQNNGV. Trimming at V came to 6 bases and at J to 6 bases, leaving 9 bases not matched to a gene. This CDR3 region has 15 residues. The CDR3 nucleotides read TGTGCCAGCAGGCGTCCGGGACAGGGACGCAATGAGCAGTTCTTC. Protein sequence: CASRRPGQGRNEQFF.

The CDR3 DNA sequence: TGTGCCAGCAGCCAGGGGTACACTGAAGCTTTCTTT. Translating gives CASSQGYTEAFF. The rearrangement uses TRBV3-1 and TRBJ1-1, with D unresolved. Trimming shortened V by 3 bases and J by 3 bases, and 5 bases separated the two germline ends. CDR1 and CDR2 from the germline V gene are LGHDT and YNNKEL (reference sequence). The length of the CDR3 is 12 residues.

This chain connects TRBV12-3 or TRBV12-4 to TRBJ2-2; D is unresolved. The CDR3 is 11 amino acids. V lost 7 bases and J 4 bases, leaving 4 bases between the germline ends. The CDR3 region has the DNA TGTGCCAGCACTAGCACCGGGGAGCTGTTTTTT. Its translation: CASTSTGELFF.

This chain joins TRBV27 and TRBJ1-3; tentative D call: TRBD1 (6 bases). Between the trimmed V and J ends, which lost 5 bases and 0 bases, there was a span of 14 bases. The CDR3 sequence is 16 residues long. The germline V gene has CDR1 MNHEY and CDR2 SMNVEV (reference sequence). The DNA of the CDR3 is TGTGCCAGCAGTAAACAGGGAACCTACTCTGGAAACACCATATATTTT. Its translation is CASSKQGTYSGNTIYF.

The rearrangement links TRBV5-4 to TRBJ2-3; D may be TRBD1 or TRBD2 (5 bases each). V gave up 4 bases and J gave up 2 bases, with 14 bases separating them. Germline V gives CDR1 SGHNT, CDR2 YYREEE (reference sequence). There are 15 residues in the CDR3. DNA of the CDR3: TGTGCCAGCAGCCCCGGGGCCGTAGTCACAGATACGCAGTATTTT. Its protein product is CASSPGAVVTDTQYF.

The chain employs TRBV12-3 or TRBV12-4 and TRBJ1-6; 8 nucleotides agree with TRBD1. The CDR3 is made up of 16 amino acids. Germline trimming cut 7 bases from V and 7 bases from J; bases unmatched to any gene: 12. CDR3 residues: CASTIRPGQVNSPLHF. The CDR3 bases are TGTGCCAGCACCATTCGCCCGGGACAGGTCAATTCACCCCTCCACTTT.

The rearrangement uses TRBV20-1 and TRBJ1-2; 7 nucleotides agree with TRBD1. CDR1 is DFQATT, CDR2 SNEGSKA, per germline (reference sequence). The junction had 5 bases not matched to a gene; V was cut back by 6 bases and J by 4 bases. This CDR3 is built from 12 residues. The CDR3 is CSATGQSYGYTF. CDR3 DNA sequence: TGCAGTGCGACGGGACAGTCCTATGGCTACACCTTC.

The chain is built from TRBV10-3 and TRBJ1-3; the D gene is possibly TRBD1 (5 bases). The CDR3 contains 15 residues. V was trimmed by 11 bases and J by 0 bases, leaving 17 bases between them. Looked up from germline, CDR1 is ENHRY and CDR2 is SYGVKD. The CDR3 coding sequence is TGTGCCTCGGGGTCAGGGTCAATCTCTGGAAACACCATATATTTT. This sequence encodes CASGSGSISGNTIYF.

This clonotype has more than one count but fewer than ten. J is TRBJ2-3 and V is TRBV20-1; D is unresolved. Trimming removed 6 bases from V and 0 bases from J, with 13 bases in between. CDR3 length equals 14 residues. CDR1 DFQATT and CDR2 SNEGSKA come from the germline V gene (reference sequence). The CDR3 here is CSARKGASTDTQYF. The CDR3 DNA reads TGCAGTGCCCGAAAAGGTGCTAGCACAGATACGCAGTATTTT.

This clonotype turned up a few times. The chain recombines TRBV12-3 or TRBV12-4 with TRBJ2-2; 14 bases match TRBD2. Trimming cost V 6 bases and J 6 bases; bases outside gene matches: 3. This CDR3 comprises 15 residues. The CDR3 region is CASRGTSGGAGELFF. CDR3 sequence (DNA): TGTGCCAGCAGAGGGACTAGCGGGGGAGCCGGGGAGCTGTTTTTT.

This rearrangement joins TRBV20-1 to TRBJ2-3; no clear D. Germline V lookup: CDR1 DFQATT, CDR2 SNEGSKA (reference sequence). This CDR3 has 16 amino acids. V was shortened by 4 bases and J by 1 base, with 18 bases between the two germline ends. CDR3 bases: TGCAGTGCTACACCCTCGCAAGGGCCGGGCACAGATACGCAGTATTTT. It is translated as CSATPSQGPGTDTQYF.

The genes are TRBV12-3 or TRBV12-4 and TRBJ1-5, with 7 bases fitting TRBD1. This CDR3 is 13 amino acids long. Trimming cost V 1 base and J 7 bases; bases outside gene matches: 1. This chain's CDR3 is CASSLGQGQPQHF. Here the CDR3 DNA reads TGTGCCAGCAGTTTAGGACAGGGCCAGCCCCAGCATTTT.

This clonotype has just one count. This rearrangement joins TRBV5-1 to TRBJ2-3; D gene uncertain. Trimming took off 3 bases at V and 0 bases at J, with 8 bases between the two ends. The germline CDR1 and CDR2 sequences are SGHRS and YFSETQ. The CDR3 has 14 residues. DNA for the CDR3: TGCGCCAGCAGCTCTCAGCCGAGCACAGATACGCAGTATTTT. Its translation is CASSSQPSTDTQYF.

V is TRBV11-3 and J is TRBJ2-1; D may be TRBD1 (6 bases). The ends were cut back, 2 bases at V and 3 bases at J, with 11 bases in the middle. The CDR3 is made up of 15 amino acids. The germline CDR1 and CDR2 sequences are SGHNT and YENEEA. The CDR3 DNA reads as TGTGCCAGCAGCTTATCAGGGGCCCACTACAATGAGCAGTTCTTC. The encoded protein is CASSLSGAHYNEQFF.

The chain is built from TRBV7-9 and TRBJ1-1; a weak D match, TRBD1 (5 bases). The CDR3 is 14 amino acids. The germline V gene encodes CDR1 SEHNR and CDR2 FQNEAQ (reference sequence). The V end was cut by 5 bases, the J end by 0 bases, with 10 bases between. The CDR3 nucleotides are TGTGCCAGCAGCCAGGGACGGTTGAACACTGAAGCTTTCTTT. Protein: CASSQGRLNTEAFF.

The chain carries TRBV12-3 or TRBV12-4 and TRBJ2-3; 14 bases agree with TRBD2. The CDR3 has 19 residues. Germline trimming cut 7 bases from V and 0 bases from J; bases unmatched to any gene: 12. The CDR3 DNA sequence: TGTGCCAGCAAGTGGGGACTAGCGGGGGCGGGAGAAAGCACAGATACGCAGTATTTT. This encodes CASKWGLAGAGESTDTQYF.

This clonotype was detected once. The CDR3 sequence is CASSLGTGLGETQYF. CDR3 nucleotides: TGTGCCAGCAGCTTGGGGACAGGCTTGGGGGAGACCCAGTACTTC. The chain recombines TRBV9 with TRBJ2-5; 8 nucleotides agree with TRBD1. The CDR3 sequence is 15 residues long. The V segment lost 4 bases and the J segment 5 bases; nucleotides outside the gene matches: 10. Germline V gene sequence: CDR1 SGDLS, CDR2 YYNGEE.

This clonotype was found a few times. The V gene is TRBV6-1, the J gene TRBJ2-2; TRBD2 agrees at 10 bases. The CDR3 sequence is 16 residues long. Germline V lookup: CDR1 MNHNS, CDR2 SASEGT. The trim removed 7 bases at V and 4 bases at J, leaving 9 bases unmatched. The CDR3 DNA reads as TGTGCCAGCACAACAGCGGGGGGGCTGGGCACCGGGGAGCTGTTTTTT. The encoded protein is CASTTAGGLGTGELFF.

This chain uses TRBV5-4 with TRBJ1-1; maybe TRBD1 (5 bases). The CDR3 has 15 amino acids. CDR1 SGHNT and CDR2 YYREEE come from the germline V gene (reference sequence). Trimming left V 3 bases short and J 1 base short, with 13 bases between. The CDR3 nucleotides are TGTGCCAGCAGCTCCGGGGGTTTGCCGAACACTGAAGCTTTCTTT. Amino acids: CASSSGGLPNTEAFF.

This clonotype has more than one count but fewer than ten. This chain joins TRBV20-1 and TRBJ2-1, with 7 bases fitting TRBD2. CDR3 length: 13 residues. In germline, CDR1 is DFQATT, CDR2 SNEGSKA (reference sequence). Trimming at V came to 6 bases and at J to 6 bases, leaving 8 bases not matched to a gene. The CDR3 region is CSAPKAGLNEQFF. In DNA, the CDR3 is TGCAGTGCCCCCAAAGCGGGGCTCAATGAGCAGTTCTTC.

This chain uses TRBV27 with TRBJ1-1; D might be TRBD1 (5 bases). Germline values: CDR1 MNHEY, CDR2 SMNVEV (reference sequence). V was cut by 0 bases and J by 0 bases, with 11 bases left in between. The CDR3 is 16 amino acids. The CDR3, as DNA: TGTGCCAGCAGTTTATCGAGACAGCGGATGAACACTGAAGCTTTCTTT. This codes for CASSLSRQRMNTEAFF.

V gene TRBV19 combines with J gene TRBJ2-6; D is ambiguous. Germline lookup yields CDR1 LNHDA and CDR2 SQIVND (reference sequence). Between the trimmed V and J ends, which lost 5 bases and 2 bases, there was a span of 7 bases. The CDR3 length is 14 residues. The CDR3 coding sequence is TGTGCCAGTAGTTTGGCCCCTGGGGCCAACGTCCTGACTTTC. Its protein is CASSLAPGANVLTF.